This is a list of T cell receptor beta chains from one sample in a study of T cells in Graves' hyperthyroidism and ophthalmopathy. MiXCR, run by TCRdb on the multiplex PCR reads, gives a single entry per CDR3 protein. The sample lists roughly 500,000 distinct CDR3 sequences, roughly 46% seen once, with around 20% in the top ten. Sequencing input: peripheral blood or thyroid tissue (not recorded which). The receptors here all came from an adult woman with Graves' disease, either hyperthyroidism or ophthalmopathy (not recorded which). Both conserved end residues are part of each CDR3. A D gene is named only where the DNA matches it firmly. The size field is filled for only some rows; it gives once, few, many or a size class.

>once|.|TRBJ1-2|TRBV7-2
CASSYPGNGYTF
TGTGCCAGCAGTTACCCCGGGAATGGCTACACCTTC
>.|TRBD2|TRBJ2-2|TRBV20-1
CSASGLAGAGELFF
TGCAGTGCTAGCGGACTAGCGGGAGCGGGGGAGCTGTTTTTT
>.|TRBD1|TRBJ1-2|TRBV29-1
CSVSGQGALANYGYTF
TGCAGCGTTTCTGGACAGGGGGCTTTAGCTAACTATGGCTACACCTTC
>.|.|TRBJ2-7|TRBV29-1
CSQGATEWQYF
TGCAGCCAAGGCGCGACAGAATGGCAGTACTTC
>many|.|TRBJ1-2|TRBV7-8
CASSIKGPPGGYTF
TGTGCCAGCAGCATTAAGGGGCCCCCGGGAGGCTACACCTTC
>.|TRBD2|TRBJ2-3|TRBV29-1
CSVGPAGVVDTQYF
TGCAGCGTGGGACCAGCGGGAGTGGTAGATACGCAGTATTTT
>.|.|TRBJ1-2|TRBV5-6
CASSWGQGPINYGYTF
TGTGCCAGCAGCTGGGGCCAGGGACCGATAAACTATGGCTACACCTTC
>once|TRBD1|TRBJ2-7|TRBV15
CATSPHARQGRSYEQYF
TGTGCCACCTCCCCCCATGCCCGACAGGGTAGGTCCTACGAGCAGTACTTC
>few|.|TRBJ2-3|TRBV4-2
CASTAEGGGVGTQYF
TGTGCCAGCACCGCAGAGGGGGGGGGTGTAGGTACGCAGTATTTT
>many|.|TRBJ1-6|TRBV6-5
CASSPDRNSPLHF
TGTGCCAGCAGCCCGGACAGAAATTCACCCCTCCACTTT
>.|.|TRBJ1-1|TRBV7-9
CASSPPYGGAAFF
TGTGCCAGCAGCCCTCCTTATGGGGGAGCGGCTTTCTTT
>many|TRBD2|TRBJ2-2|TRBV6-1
CASSGLAGLTGELFF
TGTGCCAGCAGTGGACTAGCGGGACTCACCGGGGAGCTGTTTTTT
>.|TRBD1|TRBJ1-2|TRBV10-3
CAISEFETGGGYGYTF
TGTGCCATCAGTGAGTTCGAGACAGGGGGCGGCTATGGCTACACCTTC
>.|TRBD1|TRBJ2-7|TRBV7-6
CASSQYIRGPHYEQYF
TGTGCCAGCAGCCAATACATCAGGGGGCCCCACTACGAGCAGTACTTC
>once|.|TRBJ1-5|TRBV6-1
CASSPRGGVQPQHF
TGTGCCAGCAGCCCAAGGGGGGGCGTTCAGCCCCAGCATTTT
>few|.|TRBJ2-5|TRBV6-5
CASSYPTTQETQYF
TGTGCCAGCAGTTACCCGACAACTCAAGAGACCCAGTACTTC
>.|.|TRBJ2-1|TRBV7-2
CASSLDSYNNEQFF
TGTGCCAGCAGCTTGGACTCTTACAACAATGAGCAGTTCTTC
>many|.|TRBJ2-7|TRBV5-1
CASTQLGGNYEQYF
TGCGCCAGCACCCAGTTGGGCGGGAACTACGAGCAGTACTTC
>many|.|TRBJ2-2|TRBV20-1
CSARKSGSGELFF
TGCAGTGCTAGAAAAAGCGGATCCGGGGAGCTGTTTTTT
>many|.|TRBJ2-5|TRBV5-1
CASSVTRVRETQYF
TGCGCCAGCAGTGTCACCCGGGTTCGGGAGACCCAGTACTTC
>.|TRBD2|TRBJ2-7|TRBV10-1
CASSELAGGVYEQYF
TGCGCCAGCAGTGAACTAGCGGGAGGGGTCTACGAGCAGTACTTC
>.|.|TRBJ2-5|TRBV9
CASSETSYTRETQYF
TGTGCCAGCAGTGAGACTAGTTACACAAGAGAGACCCAGTACTTC
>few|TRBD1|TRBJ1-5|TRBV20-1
CSAESRDRADQPQHF
TGCAGTGCTGAATCCCGGGACAGGGCCGATCAGCCCCAGCATTTT
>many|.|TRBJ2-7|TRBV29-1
CSVEPSRGEQYF
TGCAGCGTTGAACCCTCAAGAGGCGAGCAGTACTTC
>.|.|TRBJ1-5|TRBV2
CASSFRGGSQPQHF
TGTGCCAGCAGTTTTCGGGGGGGTAGCCAGCCCCAGCATTTT
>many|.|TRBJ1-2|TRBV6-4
CASSFSAYGYTF
TGTGCCAGCAGTTTCTCGGCCTATGGCTACACCTTC
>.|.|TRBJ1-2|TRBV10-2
CASSDRRAGAGRGYTF
TGCGCCAGCAGTGACCGGCGGGCAGGGGCAGGGCGCGGCTACACCTTC
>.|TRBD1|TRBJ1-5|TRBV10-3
CAISEDAGGRQHF
TGTGCCATCAGTGAAGATGCAGGGGGCCGTCAGCATTTT
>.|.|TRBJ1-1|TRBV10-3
CAISESTGTNEAFF
TGTGCCATCAGTGAGTCGACCGGGACTAATGAAGCTTTCTTT
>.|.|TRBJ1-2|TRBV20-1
CSAFRALDYGYTF
TGCAGTGCTTTCCGGGCCCTGGACTATGGCTACACCTTC
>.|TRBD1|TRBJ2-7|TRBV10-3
CAISAGTGWRYEQYF
TGTGCCATCAGTGCCGGGACAGGGTGGAGATACGAGCAGTACTTC
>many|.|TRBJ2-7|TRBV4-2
CASSQDGNKPGEQYF
TGTGCCAGCAGCCAAGACGGGAACAAACCGGGCGAGCAGTACTTC
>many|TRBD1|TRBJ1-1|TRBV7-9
CASSLSQGGTEAFF
TGTGCCAGCAGCTTAAGCCAGGGGGGCACTGAAGCTTTCTTT
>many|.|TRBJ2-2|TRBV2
CASSEQGVGTGELFF
TGTGCCAGCAGTGAACAGGGCGTAGGCACCGGGGAGCTGTTTTTT
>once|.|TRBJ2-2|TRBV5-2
CASKKETGELFF
TGTGCCAGCAAAAAGGAGACCGGGGAGCTGTTTTTT
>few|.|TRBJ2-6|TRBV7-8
CASSLIGMSYVLTF
TGTGCCAGCAGCTTAATCGGGATGTCCTACGTCCTGACTTTC
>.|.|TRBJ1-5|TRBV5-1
CASGTVGGNQPQHF
TGTGCCAGTGGGACCGTGGGGGGCAATCAGCCCCAGCATTTT
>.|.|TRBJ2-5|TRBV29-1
CSVQRGTPQETQYF
TGCAGCGTCCAACGAGGGACACCCCAAGAGACCCAGTACTTC
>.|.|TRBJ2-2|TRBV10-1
CASSATGNTGELLF
TGTGCCAGCAGCGCCACAGGCAACACCGGGGAGCTGCTTTTT
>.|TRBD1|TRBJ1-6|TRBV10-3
CAIANRGSNSPLHF
TGTGCCATTGCCAACAGGGGAAGTAATTCACCCCTCCACTTT
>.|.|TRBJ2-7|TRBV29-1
CSVGAGNYEQYF
TGCAGCGTAGGGGCGGGGAACTACGAGCAGTACTTC
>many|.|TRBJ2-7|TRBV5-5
CASSLVAGGRYEQYF
TGTGCCAGCAGCTTGGTAGCAGGGGGGCGTTACGAGCAGTACTTC
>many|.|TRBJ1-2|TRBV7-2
CASSLGVRVSYGYTF
TGTGCCAGCAGCTTAGGTGTCAGGGTATCTTATGGCTACACCTTC
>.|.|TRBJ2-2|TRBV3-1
CASSQAGGDGELFF
TGTGCCAGCAGCCAAGCAGGGGGGGACGGGGAGCTGTTTTTT
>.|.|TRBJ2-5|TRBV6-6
CASKTGMMETQYF
TGTGCCAGCAAAACAGGGATGATGGAGACCCAGTACTTC
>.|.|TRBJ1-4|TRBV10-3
CAISGTRATNEKLFF
TGTGCCATCAGTGGGACCAGGGCAACTAATGAAAAACTGTTTTTT
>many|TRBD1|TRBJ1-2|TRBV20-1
CSAREKQGAQGYTF
TGCAGTGCTCGGGAGAAACAGGGGGCTCAAGGCTACACCTTC
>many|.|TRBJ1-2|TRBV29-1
CSVDIGPNYGYTF
TGCAGCGTTGACATCGGGCCGAACTATGGCTACACCTTC
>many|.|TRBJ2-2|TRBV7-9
CAGRGNTGELFF
TGTGCCGGCAGGGGGAACACCGGGGAGCTGTTTTTT
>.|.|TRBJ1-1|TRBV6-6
CASWVWGNMNTEAFF
TGTGCCAGCTGGGTTTGGGGCAATATGAACACTGAAGCTTTCTTT
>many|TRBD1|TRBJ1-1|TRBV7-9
CASSPGQGYTEAFF
TGTGCCAGCAGCCCGGGACAGGGCTACACTGAAGCTTTCTTT
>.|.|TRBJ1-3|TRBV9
CASSPHGTMNTIYF
TGTGCCAGCAGCCCCCACGGGACTATGAACACCATATATTTT
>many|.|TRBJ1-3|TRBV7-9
CASSYTMFRDPGNTIYF
TGTGCCAGCAGCTACACTATGTTCAGGGACCCTGGAAACACCATATATTTT
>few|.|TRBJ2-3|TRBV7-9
CASGSTYDTQYF
TGTGCCAGCGGGAGCACCTACGATACGCAGTATTTT
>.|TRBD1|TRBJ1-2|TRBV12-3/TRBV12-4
CASRSWDSPSAGYTF
TGTGCCAGCAGGAGTTGGGACAGTCCCTCCGCGGGCTACACCTTC
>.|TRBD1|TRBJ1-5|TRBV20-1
CSATYRGPASNQPQHF
TGCAGTGCTACCTACAGGGGGCCCGCTAGCAATCAGCCCCAGCATTTT
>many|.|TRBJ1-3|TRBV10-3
CAAQGFGNTIYF
TGTGCCGCACAGGGTTTCGGAAACACCATATATTTT